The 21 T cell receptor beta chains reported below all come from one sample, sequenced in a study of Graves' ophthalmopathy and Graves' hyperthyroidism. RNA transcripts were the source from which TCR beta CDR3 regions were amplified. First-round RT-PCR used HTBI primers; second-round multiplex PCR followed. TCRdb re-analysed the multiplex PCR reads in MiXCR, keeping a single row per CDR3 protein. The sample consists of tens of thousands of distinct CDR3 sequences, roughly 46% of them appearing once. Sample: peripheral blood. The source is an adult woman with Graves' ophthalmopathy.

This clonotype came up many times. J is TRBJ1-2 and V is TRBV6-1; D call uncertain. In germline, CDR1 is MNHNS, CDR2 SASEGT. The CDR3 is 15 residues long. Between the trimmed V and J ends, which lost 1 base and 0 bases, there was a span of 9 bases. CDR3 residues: CASSEVMATNYGYTF. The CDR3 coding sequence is TGTGCCAGCAGTGAAGTCATGGCGACTAACTATGGCTACACCTTC.

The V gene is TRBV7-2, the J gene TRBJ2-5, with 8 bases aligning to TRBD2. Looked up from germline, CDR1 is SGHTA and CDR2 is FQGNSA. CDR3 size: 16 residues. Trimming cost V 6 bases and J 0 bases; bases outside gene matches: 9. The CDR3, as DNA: TGTGCCAGCAGACCTACACTAGCGGCTCACCAAGAGACCCAGTACTTC. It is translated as CASRPTLAAHQETQYF. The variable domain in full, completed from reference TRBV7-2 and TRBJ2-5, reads GAGVSQSPSNKVTEKGKDVELRCDPISGHTALYWYRQSLGQGLEFLIYFQGNSAPDKSGLPSDRFSAERTGGSVSTLTIQRTQQEDSAVYLCASRPTLAAHQETQYFGPGTRLLVL.

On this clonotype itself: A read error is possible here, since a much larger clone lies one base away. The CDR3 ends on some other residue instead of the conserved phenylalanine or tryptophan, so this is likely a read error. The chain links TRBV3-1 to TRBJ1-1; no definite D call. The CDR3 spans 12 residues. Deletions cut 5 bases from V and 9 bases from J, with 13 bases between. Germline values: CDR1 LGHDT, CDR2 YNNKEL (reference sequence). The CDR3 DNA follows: TGTGCCAGCAGCGCGGGTCAGAAACAAGCTTTCCTT. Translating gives CASSAGQKQAFL.

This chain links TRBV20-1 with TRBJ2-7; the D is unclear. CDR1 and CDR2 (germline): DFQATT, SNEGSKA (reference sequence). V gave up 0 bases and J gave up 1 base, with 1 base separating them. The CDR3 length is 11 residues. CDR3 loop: CSARDSYEQYF. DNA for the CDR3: TGCAGTGCTAGAGATTCCTACGAGCAGTACTTC.

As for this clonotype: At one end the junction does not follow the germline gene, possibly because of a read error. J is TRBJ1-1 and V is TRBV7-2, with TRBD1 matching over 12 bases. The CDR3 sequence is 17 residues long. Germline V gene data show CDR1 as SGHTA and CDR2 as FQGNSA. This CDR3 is CASNLTGQGAKYAEAFF. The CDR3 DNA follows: TGTGCCAGCAACTTAACGGGACAGGGGGCCAAGTACGCTGAAGCTTTCTTT.

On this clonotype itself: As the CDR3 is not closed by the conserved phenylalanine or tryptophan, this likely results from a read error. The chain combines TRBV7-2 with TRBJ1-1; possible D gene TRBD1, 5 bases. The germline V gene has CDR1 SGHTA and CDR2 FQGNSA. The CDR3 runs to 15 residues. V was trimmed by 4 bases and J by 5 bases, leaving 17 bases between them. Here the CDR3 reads CASSSGGGGSTEAFL. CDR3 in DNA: TGTGCCAGCAGCTCAGGAGGCGGGGGAAGTACTGAAGCTTTCTTG.

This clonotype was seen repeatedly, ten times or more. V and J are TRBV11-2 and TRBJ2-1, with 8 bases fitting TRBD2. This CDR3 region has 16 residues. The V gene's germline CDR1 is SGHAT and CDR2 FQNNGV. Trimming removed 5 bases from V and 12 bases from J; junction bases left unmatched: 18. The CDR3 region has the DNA TGTGCCAGCAGCCCCTCGTCCAGCGGGAGTTTCACCCCGCAGTTCTTC. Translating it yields CASSPSSSGSFTPQFF. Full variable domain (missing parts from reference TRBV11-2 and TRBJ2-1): EAGVAQSPRYKIIEKRQSVAFWCNPISGHATLYWYQQILGQGPKLLIQFQNNGVVDDSQLPKDRFSAERLKGVDSTLKIQPAKLEDSAVYLCASSPSSSGSFTPQFFGPGTRLTVL.

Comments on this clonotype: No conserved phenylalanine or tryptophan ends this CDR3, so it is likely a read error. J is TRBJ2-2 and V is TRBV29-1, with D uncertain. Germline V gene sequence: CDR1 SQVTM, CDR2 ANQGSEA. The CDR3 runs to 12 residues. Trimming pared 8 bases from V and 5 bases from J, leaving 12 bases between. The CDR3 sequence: CSSCGDTGELFL. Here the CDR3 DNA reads TGCAGCAGCTGCGGAGATACCGGGGAGCTGTTTTTA.

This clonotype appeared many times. The CDR3 spells CASSPWSSYNEQFF. As DNA, the CDR3 is TGTGCCAGCAGCCCGTGGAGCTCCTACAATGAGCAGTTCTTC. The chain has TRBV28 and TRBJ2-1; no reliable D call. Germline CDR1 is MDHEN and CDR2 is SYDVKM. Deletions cut 6 bases from V and 0 bases from J, with 9 bases between. This CDR3 is 14 amino acids long.

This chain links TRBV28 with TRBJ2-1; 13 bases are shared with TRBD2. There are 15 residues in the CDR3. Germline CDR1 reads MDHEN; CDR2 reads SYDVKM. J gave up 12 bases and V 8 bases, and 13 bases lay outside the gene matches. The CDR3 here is CASALAGGPADTQFF. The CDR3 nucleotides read TGTGCCAGCGCACTAGCGGGAGGGCCGGCGGATACGCAGTTCTTC.

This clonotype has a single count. DNA for the CDR3: TGTGCCAGCAGCTTACAGGGGGTGAACACCAACAATGAGCAGTTCTTC. Residues: CASSLQGVNTNNEQFF. The chain combines TRBV7-3 with TRBJ2-1, with TRBD1 matching over 7 bases. Germline V CDR1 and CDR2: SGHTA, FQGTGA. This CDR3 comprises 16 residues. After removal of 2 bases from V and 5 bases from J, the junction contained 9 bases not matched to a gene. The variable domain in full, completed from reference TRBV7-3 and TRBJ2-1, reads GAGVSQTPSNKVTEKGKYVELRCDPISGHTALYWYRQSLGQGPEFLIYFQGTGAADDSGLPNDRFFAVRPEGSVSTLKIQRTERGDSAVYLCASSLQGVNTNNEQFFGPGTRLTVL.

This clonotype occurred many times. CDR3 region: CASSHTGLAGGYTF. The CDR3 DNA reads as TGTGCCAGCAGCCACACGGGGCTCGCCGGTGGCTACACCTTC. The chain uses TRBV11-2 and TRBJ1-2; maybe TRBD1 (5 bases). Trimming pared 5 bases from V and 7 bases from J, leaving 17 bases between. Germline V gene data show CDR1 as SGHAT and CDR2 as FQNNGV. The CDR3 loop spans 14 amino acids. The full variable domain, rest sourced from reference TRBV11-2 and TRBJ1-2, is EAGVAQSPRYKIIEKRQSVAFWCNPISGHATLYWYQQILGQGPKLLIQFQNNGVVDDSQLPKDRFSAERLKGVDSTLKIQPAKLEDSAVYLCASSHTGLAGGYTFGSGTRLTVV.

The CDR3 region is CASSLGGGTNEKLFF. CDR3 DNA sequence: TGTGCCAGCAGCTTAGGGGGGGGAACTAATGAAAAACTGTTTTTT. The genes are TRBV7-9 and TRBJ1-4; possibly TRBD1 for D (5 bases). Trimming took off 1 base at V and 1 base at J, with 7 bases between the two ends. The CDR3 length is 15 residues. CDR1 is SEHNR, CDR2 FQNEAQ, per germline (reference sequence).

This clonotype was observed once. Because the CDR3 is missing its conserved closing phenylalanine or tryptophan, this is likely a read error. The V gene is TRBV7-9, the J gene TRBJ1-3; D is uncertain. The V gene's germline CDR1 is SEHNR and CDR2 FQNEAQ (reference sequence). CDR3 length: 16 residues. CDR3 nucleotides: TGTGCCAGCAGCTTAGCGGAGGCAGTCTCTGAAAACACCATATATCTT. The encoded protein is CASSLAEAVSENTIYL.

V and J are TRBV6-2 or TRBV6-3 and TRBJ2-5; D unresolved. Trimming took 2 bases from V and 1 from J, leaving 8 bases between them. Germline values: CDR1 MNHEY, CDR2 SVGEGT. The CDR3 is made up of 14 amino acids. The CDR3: CASSYVEVQETQYF. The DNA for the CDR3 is TGTGCCAGCAGTTACGTCGAGGTCCAAGAGACCCAGTACTTC.

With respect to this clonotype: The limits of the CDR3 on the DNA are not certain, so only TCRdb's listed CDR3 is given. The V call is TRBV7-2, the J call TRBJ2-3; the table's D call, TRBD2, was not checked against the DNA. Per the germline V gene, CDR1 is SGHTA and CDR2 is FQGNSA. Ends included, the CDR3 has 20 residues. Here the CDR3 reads CASSFYICSATSATGDTQYF.

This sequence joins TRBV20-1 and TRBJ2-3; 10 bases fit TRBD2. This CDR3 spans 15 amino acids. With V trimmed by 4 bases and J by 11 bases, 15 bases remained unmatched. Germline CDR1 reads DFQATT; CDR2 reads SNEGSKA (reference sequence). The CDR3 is CSAKALAGASDEQYF. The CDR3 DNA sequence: TGCAGTGCTAAGGCCCTAGCGGGAGCATCCGATGAGCAGTATTTT.

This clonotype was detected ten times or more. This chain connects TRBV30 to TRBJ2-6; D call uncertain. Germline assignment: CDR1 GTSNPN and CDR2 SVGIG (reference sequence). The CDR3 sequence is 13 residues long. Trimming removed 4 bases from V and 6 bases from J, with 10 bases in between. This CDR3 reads CAWTRLEANVLTF. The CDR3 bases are TGTGCCTGGACCCGCCTTGAGGCCAACGTCCTGACTTTC.

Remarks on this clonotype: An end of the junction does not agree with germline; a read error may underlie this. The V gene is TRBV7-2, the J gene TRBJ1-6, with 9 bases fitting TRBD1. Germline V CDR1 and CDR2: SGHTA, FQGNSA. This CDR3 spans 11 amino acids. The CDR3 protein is CASSTRTGEYF. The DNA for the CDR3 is TGTGCCAGCAGCACTCGGACAGGGGAGTACTTT.

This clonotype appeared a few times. The CDR3: CASSWGTTGTRNTGELFF. CDR3 in DNA: TGTGCCAGCAGCTGGGGGACGACCGGGACGAGGAACACCGGGGAGCTGTTTTTT. V gene TRBV28 combines with J gene TRBJ2-2; D could derive from TRBD1 or TRBD2 (5 bases each). This CDR3 spans 18 amino acids. V lost 6 bases, J lost 1 base, and 21 bases lay in between. From germline, CDR1 is MDHEN and CDR2 SYDVKM.

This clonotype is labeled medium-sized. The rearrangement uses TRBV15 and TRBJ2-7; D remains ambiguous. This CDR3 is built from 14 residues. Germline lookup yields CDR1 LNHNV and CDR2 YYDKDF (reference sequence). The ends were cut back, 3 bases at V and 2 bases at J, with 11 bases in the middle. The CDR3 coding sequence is TGTGCCACCAGCAGGGCTCGTGATCCCTACGAGCAGTACTTC. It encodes CATSRARDPYEQYF.